This T cell receptor beta chain comes out of a study of blood T cell repertoires in COVID-19. Study-wide context: Acute and convalescent COVID-19 specimens originated in the United States, Italy and Spain.

In the original processing: The assay estimated nucleated cells by amplifying reference gene primers. The protocol was immunoSEQ multiplex PCR, while the TCRdb copy is restricted to in-frame clones and leaves out a portion. The DNA gave D and trimming, while V, J and clone size come from that table. This sample has some 150,000 clones, with around four fifths found just once. Germline lookup yields CDR1 MNHEY and CDR2 SMNVEV (reference sequence). The CDR3 spans 14 residues. Trimming removed 5 bases at V and 8 bases at J, with 15 bases between. The sample taken for sequencing was peripheral blood. The sequence derives from a woman in her thirties or forties with active or convalescent COVID-19. The V gene is TRBV27, the J gene TRBJ1-4; maybe TRBD1 (6 bases). For the CDR3, the DNA is TGTGCCAGCAGTGCGAACAGGGTTGGGGAAAAACTGTTTTTT. Protein sequence: CASSANRVGEKLFF.